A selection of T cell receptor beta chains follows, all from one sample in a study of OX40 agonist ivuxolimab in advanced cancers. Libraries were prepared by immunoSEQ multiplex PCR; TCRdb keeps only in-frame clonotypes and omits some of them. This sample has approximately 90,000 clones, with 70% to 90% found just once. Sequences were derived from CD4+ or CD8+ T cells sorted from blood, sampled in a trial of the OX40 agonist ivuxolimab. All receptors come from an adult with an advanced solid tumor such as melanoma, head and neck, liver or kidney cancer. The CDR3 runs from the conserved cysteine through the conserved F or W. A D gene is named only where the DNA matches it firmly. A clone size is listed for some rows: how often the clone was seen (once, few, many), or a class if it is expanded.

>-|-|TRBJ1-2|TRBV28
TGTGCCAGCAGTTCTACCGGGACGGCCTCCACTAACTATGGCTACACCTTC
CASSSTGTASTNYGYTF
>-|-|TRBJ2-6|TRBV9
TGTGCCAGCAGCGTCCGTGCGGGTAGAAACTCTGGGGCCAACGTCCTGACTTTC
CASSVRAGRNSGANVLTF
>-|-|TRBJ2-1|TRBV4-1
TGCGCCAGCAGCCAAGATGGGTTGTGGGAGGAGCAGTTCTTC
CASSQDGLWEEQFF
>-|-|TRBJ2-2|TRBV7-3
TGTGCCAGCAGCTCCTCCGGGGAGCTGTTTTTT
CASSSSGELFF
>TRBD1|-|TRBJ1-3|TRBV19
TGTGCCAGTAGTTCCTGGACAGGGGGGAAAAACACCATATATTTT
CASSSWTGGKNTIYF
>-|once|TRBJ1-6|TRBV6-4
TGTGCCAGCAGATACCGGGACAAAGCTTCACCCCTCCACTTT
CASRYRDKASPLHF
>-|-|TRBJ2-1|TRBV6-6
TGTGCCAGCAGCCTCTTGGGGGGCGAGCAGTTCTTC
CASSLLGGEQFF
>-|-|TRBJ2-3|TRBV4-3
TGCGCCAGCAGCCAAGATTTGGGGGGAGGCACAGATACGCAGTATTTT
CASSQDLGGGTDTQYF
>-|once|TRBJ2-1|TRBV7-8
TGTGCCAGCAGCCCTGAACTCCTCTTGAAGGACAATGAGCAGTTCTTC
CASSPELLLKDNEQFF
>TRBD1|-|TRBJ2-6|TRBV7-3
TGTGCCAGCAGCCCATTTAACGGGGACAGGACTGGGGCCAACGTCCTGACTTTC
CASSPFNGDRTGANVLTF
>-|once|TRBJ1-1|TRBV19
TGTGCCAGTAGTAGGGACGGGTTCGCTGAAGCTTTCTTT
CASSRDGFAEAFF
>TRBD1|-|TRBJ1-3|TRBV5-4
TGTGCCAGCAGCTTGGGGACAGGAGGCTCTGGAAACACCATATATTTT
CASSLGTGGSGNTIYF
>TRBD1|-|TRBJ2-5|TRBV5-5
TGTGCCAGCAGCCGTGGGACAGGGGAGTTTCGTGGGGAGACCCAGTACTTC
CASSRGTGEFRGETQYF
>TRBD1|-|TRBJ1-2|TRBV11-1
TGTGCCAGCAGCTTGGACAGGGAACTAGCTGGCTACACCTTC
CASSLDRELAGYTF
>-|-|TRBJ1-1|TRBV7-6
TGTGCCAGCAGCTTAGAAGAGAACACTGAAGCTTTCTTT
CASSLEENTEAFF
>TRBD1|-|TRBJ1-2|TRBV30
TGTGCCTGGAGGACCCCTTCACAGGGGGCGGACTATGGCTACACCTTC
CAWRTPSQGADYGYTF
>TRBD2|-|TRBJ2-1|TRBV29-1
TGCAGCGCCGGACTAGCGGGGGGCGGGGAGCAGTTCTTC
CSAGLAGGGEQFF
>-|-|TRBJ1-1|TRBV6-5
TGTGCCAGCAGTTACCGAGAAGGGACTGAAGCTTTCTTT
CASSYREGTEAFF
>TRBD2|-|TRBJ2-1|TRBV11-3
TGTGCCAGCAGCTTAGATGGGGACTACCGACACTCCTACAATGAGCAGTTCTTC
CASSLDGDYRHSYNEQFF
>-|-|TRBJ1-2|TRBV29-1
TGCAGCGTCGCCCCAGGACGGGGCTACACCTTC
CSVAPGRGYTF
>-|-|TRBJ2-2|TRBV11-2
TGTGCCAGCAGCTTAGATATTTTTGGCACCGGGGAGCTGTTTTTT
CASSLDIFGTGELFF
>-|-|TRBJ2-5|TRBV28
TGTGCCAGCAGTTTGACGGGTGCGAAGACCCAGTACTTC
CASSLTGAKTQYF
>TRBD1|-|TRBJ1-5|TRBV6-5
TGTGCCAGCAGTTTTCCAGGGGGCAACAGCAATCAGCCCCAGCATTTT
CASSFPGGNSNQPQHF
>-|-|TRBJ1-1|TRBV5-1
TGCGCCAGCAGTTTTGGGTCGGTGAACACTGAAGCTTTCTTT
CASSFGSVNTEAFF
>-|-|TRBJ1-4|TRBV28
TGTGCCAGCAGGAGGACCCTGGGTGGCGAAAAACTGTTTTTT
CASRRTLGGEKLFF
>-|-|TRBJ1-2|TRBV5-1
TGCGCCAGCAGCTTGGCCGGCATGACAAGGTCTTTTGGCTACACCTTC
CASSLAGMTRSFGYTF
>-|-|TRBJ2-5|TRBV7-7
TGTGCTAGCAGCTTAAGAACGGGGACCGATGTGACCCAGTACTTC
CASSLRTGTDVTQYF
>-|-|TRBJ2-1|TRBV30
TGTGCCTGGAGTGTACAGGGTAATGAGCAGTTCTTC
CAWSVQGNEQFF
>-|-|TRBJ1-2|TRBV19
TGTGCCAGTAGTTCCAGGGTAGAGGATGGCTACACCTTC
CASSSRVEDGYTF
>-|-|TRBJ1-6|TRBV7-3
TGTGCCAGCAGCTTCGGGGGAGCCGGTTCACCCCTCCACTTT
CASSFGGAGSPLHF
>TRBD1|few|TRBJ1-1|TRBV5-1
TGCGCCAGCAGCCCGGGGACAGGGCTCGTAGCTTTCTTT
CASSPGTGLVAFF
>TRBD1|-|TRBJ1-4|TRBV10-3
TGTGCCATCAGTGATGACCGACAGGGCGGAAGAGAAAAACTGTTTTTT
CAISDDRQGGREKLFF
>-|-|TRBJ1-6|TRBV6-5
TGTGCCAGCAGTTACTCCCAGGAGAAGAATTCACCCCTCCACTTT
CASSYSQEKNSPLHF
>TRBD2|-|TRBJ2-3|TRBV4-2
TGTGCCAGCAGCCAAGACCCCGCGGGAGGTACGCAGTATTTT
CASSQDPAGGTQYF
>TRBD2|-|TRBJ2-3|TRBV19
TGTGCCAGTGGTTTAGCGGGATCGGGTTCAGGTACGCAGTATTTT
CASGLAGSGSGTQYF
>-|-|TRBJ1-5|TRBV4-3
TGCGCCAGCAGCCAGGGGTTTGGTGGGGATCAGCCCCAGCATTTT
CASSQGFGGDQPQHF
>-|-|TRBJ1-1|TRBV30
TGTGCCTGGAGTAGCAAAGGGGGGAGGAACACTGAAGCTTTCTTT
CAWSSKGGRNTEAFF
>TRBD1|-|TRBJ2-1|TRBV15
TGTGCCACCAGCAGTGGACAGGGTTACAATGAGCAGTTCTTC
CATSSGQGYNEQFF
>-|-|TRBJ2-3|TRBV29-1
TGCAGCGTTGGAGGCTTCGGTACGCAGTATTTT
CSVGGFGTQYF
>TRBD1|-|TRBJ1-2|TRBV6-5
TGTGCCAGCGGACAGGGGGCCGATGGCTACACCTTC
CASGQGADGYTF
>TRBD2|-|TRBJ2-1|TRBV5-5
TGTGCCAGCAGCTTGTGGACTAGCGGGGGGCTTAATGAGCAGTTCTTC
CASSLWTSGGLNEQFF
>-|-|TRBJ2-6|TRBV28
TGTGCCACCAACTCCCCGTCATCTGGGGCCAACGTCCTGACTTTC
CATNSPSSGANVLTF
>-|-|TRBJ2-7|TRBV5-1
TGCGCCAGCAGCTTGGAACGCAGGGCCGACGAGCAGTACTTC
CASSLERRADEQYF
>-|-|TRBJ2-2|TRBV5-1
TGCGCCAGCAGCTTTGACCCGACCGGGGAGCTGTTTTTT
CASSFDPTGELFF
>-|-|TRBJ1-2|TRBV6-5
TGTGCCAGCAGTGAGGGCTATGGCTACACCTTC
CASSEGYGYTF
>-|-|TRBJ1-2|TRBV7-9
TGTGCCAGCAGCTTACAAAGGAGACTCTATGGCTACACCTTC
CASSLQRRLYGYTF
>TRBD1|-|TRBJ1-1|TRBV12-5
TGTGCTAGTGGTACCGCGCTGACAGGGGGCATGAACACTGAAGCTTTCTTT
CASGTALTGGMNTEAFF
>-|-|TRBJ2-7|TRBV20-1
TGCAGTGCTCCCAGGGTGGGCGAGCAGTACTTC
CSAPRVGEQYF
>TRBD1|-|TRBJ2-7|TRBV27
TGTGCCAGCAGTTCCCGGACAGGTAGCTACGAGCAGTACTTC
CASSSRTGSYEQYF
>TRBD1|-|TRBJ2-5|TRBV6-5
TGTGCCAGCAGTTACTCGCGTGACAGGGCTAGGGAGACCCAGTACTTC
CASSYSRDRARETQYF
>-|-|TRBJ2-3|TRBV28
TGTGCCAGCAGTCTCACGGTCTCTAGCACAGATACGCAGTATTTT
CASSLTVSSTDTQYF
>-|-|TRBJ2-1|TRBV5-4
TGTGCCAGCAGCCGGTTTAAACAGGGTGGTCCAGTTGAGCAGTTCTTC
CASSRFKQGGPVEQFF
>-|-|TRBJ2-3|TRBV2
TGTGCCAGCAAGGGGAGTTTTACAGATACGCAGTATTTT
CASKGSFTDTQYF
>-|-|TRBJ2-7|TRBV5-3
TGTGCCAGAAGCTTAAGGGACTCCTACGAGCAGTACTTC
CARSLRDSYEQYF
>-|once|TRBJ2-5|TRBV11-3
TGTGCCAGCAGCCCCGGGACGCAAGAGACCCAGTACTTC
CASSPGTQETQYF
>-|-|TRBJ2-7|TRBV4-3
TGCGCCAGCAGCCAAAGGGGCAAAGGGGGGGGCCGGCACGAGCAGTACTTC
CASSQRGKGGGRHEQYF
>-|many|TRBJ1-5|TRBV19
TGTGCCAGTAGTATAGCGCGGTTAAATCAGCCCCAGCATTTT
CASSIARLNQPQHF
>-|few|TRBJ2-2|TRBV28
TGTGCCAGCAGTTCTCCCTCGGACTTTTGGAGAGAGTTTAGCACCGGGGAGCTGTTTTTT
CASSSPSDFWREFSTGELFF
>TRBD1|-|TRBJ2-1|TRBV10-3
TGTGCCATCAGTGGTGGGACAGGGGGAACCTACAATGAGCAGTTCTTC
CAISGGTGGTYNEQFF
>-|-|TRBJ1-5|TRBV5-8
TGTGCCAGCAGCCCGGTGCCCACAGAGCCCAATCAGCCCCAGCATTTT
CASSPVPTEPNQPQHF